This T cell receptor (beta chain) was obtained from a study of cytomegalovirus exposure and HLA in healthy donors. Study-wide results and caveats: In a later analysis, at a false discovery rate of 0.05, 17,000 or so TCR beta sequences matched HLA alleles. Sequencing depth roughly uniform across donors was assumed in presence/absence analyses. Researchers had no immune exposure information except CMV serostatus available.

PCR amplification relied on 60 Vbeta primers (plus 13 Jbeta primers). Measured with immunoSEQ multiplex PCR; TCRdb has only the in-frame clones, and not every one. This sample has about 61,000 clones; over 75% occur once, and the top ten carry more than 1.4%. Germline assignment: CDR1 SGHAT and CDR2 FQNNGV. V was cut by 5 bases and J by 5 bases, with 10 bases left in between. The CDR3 contains 12 residues. At sampling all donors were nominally healthy, likely with unrecorded immune exposures. Comments on this clone: Its antigen is still unknown.

The V gene is TRBV11-2, the J gene TRBJ2-7; D might be TRBD2 (5 bases). Sequenced input: PBMCs. The receptor was derived from a man aged 18 to 29 in good health and CMV-seronegative. The CDR3, as DNA: TGTGCCAGCAGCCGGTGGAGGAACGAGCAGTACTTC. Encoded protein: CASSRWRNEQYF.